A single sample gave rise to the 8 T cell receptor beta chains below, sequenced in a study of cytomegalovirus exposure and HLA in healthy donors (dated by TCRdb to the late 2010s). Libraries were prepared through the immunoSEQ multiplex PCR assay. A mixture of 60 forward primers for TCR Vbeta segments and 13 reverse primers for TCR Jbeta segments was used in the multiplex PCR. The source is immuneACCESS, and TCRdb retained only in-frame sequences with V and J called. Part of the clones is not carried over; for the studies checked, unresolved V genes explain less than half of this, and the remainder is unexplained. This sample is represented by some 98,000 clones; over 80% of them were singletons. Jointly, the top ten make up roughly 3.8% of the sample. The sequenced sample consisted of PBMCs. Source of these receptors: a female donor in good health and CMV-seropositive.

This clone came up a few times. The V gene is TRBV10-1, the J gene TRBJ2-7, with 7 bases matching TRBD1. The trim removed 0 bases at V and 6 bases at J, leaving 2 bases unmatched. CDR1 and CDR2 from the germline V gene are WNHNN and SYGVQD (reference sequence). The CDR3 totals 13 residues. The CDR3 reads CASSESGTVEQYF. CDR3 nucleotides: TGCGCCAGCAGTGAGTCTGGGACAGTCGAGCAGTACTTC.

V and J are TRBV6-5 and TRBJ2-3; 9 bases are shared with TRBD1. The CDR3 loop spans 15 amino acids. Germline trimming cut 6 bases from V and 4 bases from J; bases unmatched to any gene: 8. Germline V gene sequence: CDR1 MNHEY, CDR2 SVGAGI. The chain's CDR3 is CASSSGTGRSDTQYF. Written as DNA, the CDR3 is TGTGCCAGCAGCTCCGGGACAGGGCGATCAGATACGCAGTATTTT.

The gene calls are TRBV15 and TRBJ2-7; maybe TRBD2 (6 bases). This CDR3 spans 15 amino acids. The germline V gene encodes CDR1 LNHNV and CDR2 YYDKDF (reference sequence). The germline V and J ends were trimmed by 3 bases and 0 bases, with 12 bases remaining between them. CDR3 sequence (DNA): TGTGCCACCAGCAGGGGACGGGAGATCTCCTACGAGCAGTACTTC. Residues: CATSRGREISYEQYF.

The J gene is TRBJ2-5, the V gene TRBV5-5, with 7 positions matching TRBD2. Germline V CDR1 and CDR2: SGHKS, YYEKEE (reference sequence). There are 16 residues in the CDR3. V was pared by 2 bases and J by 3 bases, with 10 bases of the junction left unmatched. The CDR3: CASSFERGFHKETQYF. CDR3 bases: TGTGCCAGCAGCTTTGAGCGGGGTTTTCACAAAGAGACCCAGTACTTC.

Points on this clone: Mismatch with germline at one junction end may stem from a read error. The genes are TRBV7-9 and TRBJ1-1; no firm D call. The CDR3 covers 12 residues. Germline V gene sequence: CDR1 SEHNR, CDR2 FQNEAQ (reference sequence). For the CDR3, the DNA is TGTTCCAGCAGCTTAGAGGTTCGGGAGGCTTTCTTT. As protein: CSSSLEVREAFF.

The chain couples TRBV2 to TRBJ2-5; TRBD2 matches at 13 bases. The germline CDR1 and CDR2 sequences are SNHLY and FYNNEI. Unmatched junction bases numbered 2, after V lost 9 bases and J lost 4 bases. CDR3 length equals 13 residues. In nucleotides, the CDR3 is TGTGCCAGAAGACTAGCGGGGGGAGAGACCCAGTACTTC. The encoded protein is CARRLAGGETQYF.

The CDR3 region has the DNA TGTGCCATCAAAACAGGGGGAGACACAGATACGCAGTATTTT. Its translation: CAIKTGGDTDTQYF. This chain joins TRBV10-3 and TRBJ2-3; 8 positions match TRBD1. Trimming at V came to 7 bases and at J to 2 bases, leaving 5 bases not matched to a gene. CDR1 ENHRY and CDR2 SYGVKD come from the germline V gene. This CDR3 region has 14 residues.

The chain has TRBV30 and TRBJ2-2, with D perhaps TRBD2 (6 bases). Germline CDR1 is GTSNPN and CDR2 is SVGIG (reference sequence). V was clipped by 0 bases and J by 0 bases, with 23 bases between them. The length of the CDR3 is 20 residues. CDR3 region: CAWSVFSGDLSSSNTGELFF. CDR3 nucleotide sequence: TGTGCCTGGAGTGTGTTCTCGGGAGACCTTTCATCGTCGAACACCGGGGAGCTGTTTTTT. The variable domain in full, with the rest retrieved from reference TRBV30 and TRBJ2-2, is SQTIHQWPATLVQPVGSPLSLECTVEGTSNPNLYWYRQAAGRGLQLLFYSVGIGQISSEVPQNLSASRPQDRQFILSSKKLLLSDSGFYLCAWSVFSGDLSSSNTGELFFGEGSRLTVL.